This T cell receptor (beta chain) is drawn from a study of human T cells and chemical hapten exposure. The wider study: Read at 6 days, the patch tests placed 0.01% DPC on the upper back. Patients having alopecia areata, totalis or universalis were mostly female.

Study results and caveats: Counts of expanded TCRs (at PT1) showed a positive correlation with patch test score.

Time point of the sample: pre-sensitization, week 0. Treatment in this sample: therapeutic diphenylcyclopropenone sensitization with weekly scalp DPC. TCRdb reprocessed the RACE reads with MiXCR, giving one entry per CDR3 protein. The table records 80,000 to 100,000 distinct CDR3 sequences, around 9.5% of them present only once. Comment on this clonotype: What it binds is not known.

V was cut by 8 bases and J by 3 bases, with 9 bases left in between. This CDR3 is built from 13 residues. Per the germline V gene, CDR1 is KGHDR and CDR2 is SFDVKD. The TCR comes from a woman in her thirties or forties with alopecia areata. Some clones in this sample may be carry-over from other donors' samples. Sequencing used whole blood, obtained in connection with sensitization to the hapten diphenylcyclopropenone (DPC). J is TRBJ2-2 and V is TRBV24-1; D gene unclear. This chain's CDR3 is CATNTPYTGELFF. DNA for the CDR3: TGTGCCACCAACACTCCGTACACCGGGGAGCTGTTTTTT.